One and the same sample provided the 25 T cell receptor beta chains below, sequenced in a study of cytomegalovirus exposure and HLA in healthy donors. PCR was performed using 60 Vbeta and 13 Jbeta primers. Assay: immunoSEQ multiplex PCR; the TCRdb copy retains only in-frame clones and omits some. The sample includes about 200,000 clones, more than 75% seen only once; the top ten take 2.7%. The sample was PBMCs. These receptors all stem from a woman aged 40-49 years in good health and CMV-seronegative.

The chain combines TRBV27 with TRBJ2-5, with 11 bases fitting TRBD2. Per the germline V gene, CDR1 is MNHEY and CDR2 is SMNVEV (reference sequence). V lost 3 bases, J lost 9 bases, and 18 bases stayed unmatched. CDR3 size: 18 residues. As DNA, the CDR3 is TGTGCCAGCAGTTTTCGATCCCCATCACTAGCGGGAGTTTCGGCCCAGTACTTC. Its translation is CASSFRSPSLAGVSAQYF.

The chain combines TRBV10-1 with TRBJ1-1; TRBD1 agrees at 9 bases. The V segment lost 8 bases and the J segment 1 base; nucleotides outside the gene matches: 5. CDR1 and CDR2 (germline): WNHNN, SYGVQD (reference sequence). CDR3 length equals 14 residues. The CDR3 coding sequence is TGCGCCAGCGCGCAGGACAGGGGGAACACTGAAGCTTTCTTT. This sequence encodes CASAQDRGNTEAFF.

The chain recombines TRBV18 with TRBJ1-4, with 8 bases lining up with TRBD1. Per the germline V gene, CDR1 is KGHSH and CDR2 is LQKENI. The V gene end was trimmed by 2 bases and the J gene end by 3 bases; junction bases not matched to a gene: 5. The CDR3 sequence is 16 residues long. The CDR3 sequence: CASSPIKTGANEKLFF. Here the CDR3 DNA reads TGTGCCAGCTCACCAATTAAGACAGGGGCTAATGAAAAACTGTTTTTT.

The V call is TRBV2, the J call TRBJ1-5; 11 bases map to TRBD1. CDR1 and CDR2 (germline): SNHLY, FYNNEI. The CDR3 has 14 amino acids. V lost 6 bases and J lost 8; bases outside the gene matches: 6. CDR3 bases: TGTGCCAGCAGCCGGACAGGGGGCTTCGAGCCCCAGCATTTT. Residues: CASSRTGGFEPQHF. The variable domain in full, completed from reference TRBV2 and TRBJ1-5, reads EPEVTQTPSHQVTQMGQEVILRCVPISNHLYFYWYRQILGQKVEFLVSFYNNEISEKSEIFDDQFSVERPDGSNFTLKIRSTKLEDSAMYFCASSRTGGFEPQHFGDGTRLSIL.

The chain employs TRBV19 and TRBJ2-1, with 7 positions matching TRBD1. CDR3 length: 13 amino acids. The V segment lost 5 bases and the J segment 5 bases; nucleotides outside the gene matches: 3. Germline CDR1 and CDR2: LNHDA and SQIVND (reference sequence). CDR3 in DNA: TGTGCCAGTAGTTGGGGGACAGACAATGAGCAGTTCTTC. It is translated as CASSWGTDNEQFF.

J is TRBJ2-1 and V is TRBV7-9; no clear D. With 5 bases removed from V and 10 bases from J, the gap between germline ends came to 12 bases. The CDR3 has 12 residues. From germline, CDR1 is SEHNR and CDR2 FQNEAQ (reference sequence). The CDR3 loop reads CASSEMRREQFF. In DNA form, the CDR3 reads TGTGCCAGCAGCGAAATGCGGCGGGAGCAGTTCTTC. Drawing the rest from reference TRBV7-9 and TRBJ2-1, the complete variable domain is DTGVSQNPRHKITKRGQNVTFRCDPISEHNRLYWYRQTLGQGPEFLTYFQNEAQLEKSRLLSDRFSAERPKGSFSTLEIQRTEQGDSAMYLCASSEMRREQFFGPGTRLTVL.

The chain combines TRBV7-8 with TRBJ2-7; 7 bases agree with TRBD2. CDR3 length: 14 amino acids. The junction had 5 bases not matched to a gene; V was cut back by 5 bases and J by 1 base. CDR1 is SGHVS and CDR2 is FQNEAQ in the germline V gene. The CDR3 here is CASSLSGGSYEQYF. The DNA of the CDR3 is TGTGCCAGCAGCCTCTCGGGGGGATCCTACGAGCAGTACTTC.

This sequence joins TRBV9 and TRBJ2-7; 7 bases fit TRBD2. Trimming at V came to 4 bases and at J to 3 bases, leaving 4 bases not matched to a gene. CDR1 is SGDLS, CDR2 YYNGEE, per germline. The CDR3 has 13 residues. DNA of the CDR3: TGTGCCAGCAGCCGCTCTAGCGGCTACGAGCAGTACTTC. It codes for CASSRSSGYEQYF.

CDR3 loop: CASSSRDLSRGYMNTEAFF. The CDR3 coding sequence is TGTGCCAGCAGCTCTCGGGACTTGTCTCGAGGGTACATGAACACTGAAGCTTTCTTT. The J gene is TRBJ1-1, the V gene TRBV7-6, with D possibly TRBD1 on 5 matching bases. The length of the CDR3 is 19 residues. The germline gives CDR1 SGHVS, CDR2 FNYEAQ. Trimming removed 4 bases at V and 0 bases at J, with 24 bases between. Full variable domain (remainder filled in from reference TRBV7-6 and TRBJ1-1): GAGVSQSPRYKVTKRGQDVALRCDPISGHVSLYWYRQALGQGPEFLTYFNYEAQQDKSGLPNDRFSAERPEGSISTLTIQRTEQRDSAMYRCASSSRDLSRGYMNTEAFFGQGTRLTVV.

The chain is built from TRBV30 and TRBJ2-1, with D possibly being TRBD1 (5 bases). V was trimmed by 3 bases and J by 9 bases, leaving 9 bases between them. The V gene's germline CDR1 is GTSNPN and CDR2 SVGIG (reference sequence). The CDR3 runs 11 residues. The CDR3 loop reads CAWRGQGEQFF. The CDR3 DNA reads TGTGCCTGGAGGGGGCAGGGTGAGCAGTTCTTC.

The chain recombines TRBV6-1 with TRBJ1-5, with a possible D match to TRBD1 (5 bases). The CDR3 has 18 residues. Trimming took 2 bases from V and 0 from J, leaving 17 bases between them. Germline CDR1 reads MNHNS; CDR2 reads SASEGT. CDR3 region: CASSEYGGGLLSNQPQHF. The DNA for the CDR3 is TGTGCCAGCAGTGAATATGGGGGGGGACTCCTTAGCAATCAGCCCCAGCATTTT.

In DNA, the CDR3 is TGTGCCAGCAGGGGACAGAGATTAAGCTCCTACAATGAGCAGTTCTTC. It is translated as CASRGQRLSSYNEQFF. J is TRBJ2-1 and V is TRBV2; 7 positions match TRBD1. In germline, CDR1 is SNHLY, CDR2 FYNNEI. V lost 6 bases, J lost 0 bases, and 8 bases stayed unmatched. The CDR3 has 16 residues.

The rearrangement links TRBV10-3 to TRBJ2-1; 13 bases line up with TRBD2. CDR1 and CDR2 from the germline V gene are ENHRY and SYGVKD. This CDR3 comprises 16 residues. Losses at the gene ends were 6 bases for V and 10 bases for J; bases not matched to a gene: 12. For the CDR3, the DNA is TGTGCCATCAGCGGGACTAGCGGGACTTCAGGGGGGGAGCAGTTCTTC. It is translated as CAISGTSGTSGGEQFF.

This chain connects TRBV9 to TRBJ1-3; the D is unclear. V lost 4 bases and J 3 bases, leaving 14 bases between the germline ends. The CDR3 loop spans 15 amino acids. Germline V gene data show CDR1 as SGDLS and CDR2 as YYNGEE. DNA for the CDR3: TGTGCCAGCAGCCCTAACGGGAAAGGTGGAAACACCATATATTTT. Its protein is CASSPNGKGGNTIYF.

The chain carries TRBV19 and TRBJ1-5; 11 bases map to TRBD1. The V gene end was trimmed by 7 bases and the J gene end by 1 base; junction bases not matched to a gene: 6. The germline gives CDR1 LNHDA, CDR2 SQIVND (reference sequence). The CDR3 is 16 residues long. DNA of the CDR3: TGTGCCAGTACCCGGGGGACAGGGGGGAGCAATCAGCCCCAGCATTTT. This encodes CASTRGTGGSNQPQHF.

This clone appeared once. The chain combines TRBV7-8 with TRBJ2-7; D is possibly TRBD1 (7 bases). The CDR3 runs to 14 residues. CDR1 SGHVS and CDR2 FQNEAQ come from the germline V gene. V was cut by 5 bases and J by 3 bases, with 14 bases left in between. The CDR3: CASSQGGLLYEQYF. As DNA, the CDR3 is TGTGCCAGCAGCCAGGGGGGACTTCTCTACGAGCAGTACTTC.

This chain joins TRBV2 and TRBJ1-1; tentative D call: TRBD1 (6 bases). The CDR3 has 13 amino acids. Germline CDR1 is SNHLY and CDR2 is FYNNEI. V lost 7 bases, J lost 5 bases, and 14 bases lay in between. The CDR3, as DNA: TGTGCCAGCACACGGGGGGCCCAGACTGAAGCTTTCTTT. It specifies CASTRGAQTEAFF.

This chain joins TRBV7-9 and TRBJ2-3, with D tentatively TRBD1 (5 bases). The germline V and J ends were trimmed by 5 bases and 6 bases, with 21 bases remaining between them. The CDR3 consists of 16 residues. The germline CDR1 and CDR2 sequences are SEHNR and FQNEAQ (reference sequence). The CDR3 coding sequence is TGTGCCAGCAGCCCTTCCCGGACATCCACGTCCGATACGCAGTATTTT. Amino acids: CASSPSRTSTSDTQYF.

This chain uses TRBV7-3 with TRBJ2-1; D unresolved. Germline CDR1 SGHTA, CDR2 FQGTGA. The V end was cut by 2 bases, the J end by 1 base, with 6 bases between. There are 14 residues in the CDR3. CDR3 DNA sequence: TGTGCCAGCAGCTTAGTCGGGTCCTACAATGAGCAGTTCTTC. Amino acid sequence: CASSLVGSYNEQFF.

This chain uses TRBV30 with TRBJ2-2, with 8 bases that match TRBD1. The trim removed 5 bases at V and 3 bases at J, leaving 5 bases unmatched. The CDR3 has 14 residues. Per the germline V gene, CDR1 is GTSNPN and CDR2 is SVGIG (reference sequence). The CDR3 loop is CAWGQGVHTGELFF. The CDR3 bases are TGTGCCTGGGGACAGGGAGTCCACACCGGGGAGCTGTTTTTT.

This chain joins TRBV19 and TRBJ1-1; the match to TRBD1 covers 11 bases. CDR3 length equals 17 residues. The germline V gene encodes CDR1 LNHDA and CDR2 SQIVND (reference sequence). V was pared by 9 bases and J by 0 bases, with 12 bases of the junction left unmatched. CDR3 sequence: CASSDRGLHALNTEAFF. CDR3 sequence (DNA): TGTGCCAGCTCGGACAGGGGGCTACACGCCCTGAACACTGAAGCTTTCTTT.

This chain links TRBV14 with TRBJ2-5, with 9 nucleotides matching TRBD1. The CDR3 sequence is 13 residues long. The germline gives CDR1 SGHDN, CDR2 FVKESK. V gave up 5 bases and J gave up 5 bases; unmatched junction bases: 3. DNA of the CDR3: TGTGCCAGCAGCGGACAGGGGTGGGAGACCCAGTACTTC. Protein product: CASSGQGWETQYF.

CDR3 coding DNA: TGCGCCAGCAGCCAAGTGGAGGGGGGGAATGCGAACACCGGGGAGCTGTTTTTT. It is translated as CASSQVEGGNANTGELFF. The V call is TRBV4-1, the J call TRBJ2-2, with D maybe TRBD2 (7 bases). V was clipped by 1 base and J by 0 bases, with 15 bases between them. The germline gives CDR1 MGHRA, CDR2 YSYEKL. This CDR3 comprises 18 residues.

This clone was seen more than once but under ten times. The chain uses TRBV7-8 and TRBJ2-1, with 9 bases aligning to TRBD1. V lost 4 bases to trimming and J lost 5 bases; unmatched junction nucleotides: 3. CDR1 and CDR2 from the germline V gene are SGHVS and FQNEAQ. The CDR3 is 14 amino acids. Here the CDR3 DNA reads TGTGCCAGCAGCTCGGGACAGGGCCACAATGAGCAGTTCTTC. Translating it yields CASSSGQGHNEQFF.

The chain has TRBV18 and TRBJ1-5; possible D gene TRBD1, 5 bases. Trimming took off 6 bases at V and 9 bases at J, with 18 bases between the two ends. The CDR3 runs to 14 residues. Germline V lookup: CDR1 KGHSH, CDR2 LQKENI. CDR3 residues: CASSRDGQQGPQHF. The CDR3 nucleotides read TGTGCCAGCTCGCGGGACGGCCAACAAGGGCCCCAGCATTTT.